Each of the 19 T cell receptor beta chains below was sequenced from the same sample in a study of T cell repertoires and HLA-DP antigens. Clones were read by immunoSEQ multiplex PCR, and TCRdb kept only the in-frame ones, dropping some. The sample has approximately 90,000 clones; roughly nine tenths are singletons. No antigen has been assigned to these receptors. The material sequenced was CD4+ T cells from PBMCs. The receptors originated from a man aged 45 to 65 in good health and CMV-seronegative.

This chain links TRBV18 with TRBJ2-7; D possibly corresponds to TRBD1 (6 bases). The V end was cut by 1 base, the J end by 7 bases, with 8 bases between. CDR3 length equals 12 residues. Germline lookup yields CDR1 KGHSH and CDR2 LQKENI. The CDR3 region has the DNA TGTGCCAGCTCACCACAGGGGGAAGAGCAGTACTTC. It encodes CASSPQGEEQYF.

CDR3 sequence (DNA): TGTGCCAGCAGCGCCCCCGGTTCCTACGAGCAGTACTTC. Translating gives CASSAPGSYEQYF. V gene TRBV9 combines with J gene TRBJ2-7; D gene uncertain. Trimming pared 3 bases from V and 1 base from J, leaving 8 bases between. CDR1 is SGDLS and CDR2 is YYNGEE in the germline V gene. The CDR3 totals 13 residues.

The CDR3 coding sequence is TGTGCTAGTGGTTTCCAGGCCGGCACAGATACGCAGTATTTT. It is translated as CASGFQAGTDTQYF. The chain uses TRBV12-5 and TRBJ2-3; D is uncertain. Trimming removed 3 bases at V and 1 base at J, with 8 bases between. The germline CDR1 and CDR2 sequences are LGHNT and FRNRAP. CDR3 length: 14 amino acids.

The chain is built from TRBV12-5 and TRBJ1-2; D may be TRBD1 (5 bases). V was shortened by 4 bases and J by 2 bases, with 8 bases between the two germline ends. The CDR3 covers 13 residues. Germline CDR1 reads LGHNT; CDR2 reads FRNRAP. Here the CDR3 DNA reads TGTGCTAGTGGTTCTGGACAAAACTATGGCTACACCTTC. Translating it yields CASGSGQNYGYTF.

The V gene is TRBV7-2, the J gene TRBJ1-5; no definite D call. This CDR3 has 13 amino acids. In germline, CDR1 is SGHTA, CDR2 FQGNSA. The ends were cut back, 5 bases at V and 6 bases at J, with 11 bases in the middle. CDR3 bases: TGTGCCAGCAGCCCACGGCGCAGTCAGCCCCAGCATTTT. Residues: CASSPRRSQPQHF.

The V gene is TRBV5-1, the J gene TRBJ2-1; maybe TRBD2 (7 bases). V gave up 1 base and J gave up 10 bases, with 24 bases separating them. The CDR3 runs to 17 residues. The germline V gene has CDR1 SGHRS and CDR2 YFSETQ. The CDR3 loop is CASSLFSRGLAAFEQFF. The CDR3 DNA sequence: TGCGCCAGCAGCTTGTTTTCCCGGGGGCTAGCGGCCTTCGAGCAGTTCTTC.

This sequence joins TRBV5-6 and TRBJ1-4; D not resolved. The V gene lost 1 base and the J gene lost 8 bases, with 15 bases spanning the gap. The CDR3 covers 15 residues. The germline CDR1 and CDR2 sequences are SGHDT and YYEEEE. In DNA form, the CDR3 reads TGTGCCAGCAGCTTGTGGATAAACGGTCGAGAAAAACTGTTTTTT. This translates into CASSLWINGREKLFF.

The chain has TRBV28 and TRBJ2-1; 8 bases are shared with TRBD2. Germline CDR1 and CDR2: MDHEN and SYDVKM. The CDR3 extends over 15 amino acids. J was trimmed by 5 bases and V by 4 bases; bases with no gene match: 7. CDR3 DNA: TGTGCCAGCAGTTCGGGGGGGGGAGACCACAATGAGCAGTTCTTC. Protein: CASSSGGGDHNEQFF.

The chain carries TRBV27 and TRBJ1-5; maybe TRBD1 (5 bases). V was clipped by 2 bases and J by 0 bases, with 11 bases between them. Germline V lookup: CDR1 MNHEY, CDR2 SMNVEV (reference sequence). This CDR3 is built from 16 residues. The CDR3 protein is CASSLRGAYSNQPQHF. The CDR3, as DNA: TGTGCCAGCAGTTTACGTGGGGCGTATAGCAATCAGCCCCAGCATTTT.

For this clone: A read error may produce the germline difference seen at one junction end. The chain has TRBV4-2 and TRBJ2-5; no firm D call. Germline V gives CDR1 LGHNA, CDR2 YNFKEQ. This CDR3 spans 15 amino acids. The CDR3, as DNA: TGTGCCAGCAGCCAAGAAAAGGGCAACCAAGAAACCCAGTACTTC. Translation gives CASSQEKGNQETQYF.

The V gene is TRBV2, the J gene TRBJ2-1; 15 bases fit TRBD2. Trimming removed 6 bases from V and 7 bases from J; junction bases left unmatched: 1. Germline CDR1 SNHLY, CDR2 FYNNEI. The CDR3 consists of 14 residues. In nucleotides, the CDR3 is TGTGCCAGCAGGGGGACTAGCGGGGGGAATGAGCAGTTCTTC. It specifies CASRGTSGGNEQFF.

The chain carries TRBV7-2 and TRBJ1-2; D is undetermined. CDR3 length: 12 residues. Germline V gene data show CDR1 as SGHTA and CDR2 as FQGNSA. The chain's CDR3 is CAVHYSQYGYTF. In DNA, the CDR3 is TGTGCTGTTCATTACAGCCAATATGGCTACACCTTC.

J is TRBJ2-3 and V is TRBV10-1; no clear D gene. Germline assignment: CDR1 WNHNN and CDR2 SYGVQD (reference sequence). Trimming removed 3 bases at V and 6 bases at J, with 16 bases between. The CDR3 is 15 residues long. In nucleotides, the CDR3 is TGCGCCAGCAGTGACAAGGGTGTCGGCGCGGATACGCAGTATTTT. Its translation: CASSDKGVGADTQYF.

The genes are TRBV5-5 and TRBJ1-1; D gene unclear. Trimming took off 0 bases at V and 1 base at J, with 7 bases between the two ends. Looked up from germline, CDR1 is SGHKS and CDR2 is YYEKEE (reference sequence). CDR3 length: 14 residues. The CDR3 DNA sequence: TGTGCCAGCAGCTTGGGGCCCAGGAACACTGAAGCTTTCTTT. Protein: CASSLGPRNTEAFF.

The chain uses TRBV11-2 and TRBJ2-7, with 7 bases that match TRBD1. V was clipped by 1 base and J by 2 bases; unmatched bases: 2. The CDR3 covers 14 residues. Per germline, CDR1 SGHAT and CDR2 FQNNGV. DNA for the CDR3: TGTGCCAGCAGCTTAGGGGACAGCACCTACGAGCAGTACTTC. Translating gives CASSLGDSTYEQYF.

V is TRBV30 and J is TRBJ1-1; D gene uncertain. Germline V gene lookup returns CDR1 GTSNPN and CDR2 SVGIG (reference sequence). Trimming took off 0 bases at V and 2 bases at J, with 10 bases between the two ends. The CDR3 extends over 14 amino acids. CDR3 sequence: CAWSVTDGNTEAFF. In nucleotides, the CDR3 is TGTGCCTGGAGTGTAACGGACGGCAACACTGAAGCTTTCTTT.

The chain employs TRBV25-1 and TRBJ1-6, with no clear D. The V end was cut by 0 bases, the J end by 9 bases, with 6 bases between. Per the germline V gene, CDR1 is MGHDK and CDR2 is SYGVNS. This CDR3 is built from 13 residues. CDR3 sequence: CASSEYVGSPLHF. For the CDR3, the DNA is TGTGCCAGCAGTGAATATGTGGGTTCACCCCTCCACTTT.

V is TRBV28 and J is TRBJ2-7; D possibly corresponds to TRBD1 (6 bases). This CDR3 comprises 15 residues. Trimming took 5 bases from V and 3 from J, leaving 17 bases between them. Germline assignment: CDR1 MDHEN and CDR2 SYDVKM. CDR3 DNA: TGTGCCAGCAGTCAAAGGGTAGGGGGTCGCTACGAGCAGTACTTC. Protein product: CASSQRVGGRYEQYF. The variable domain in full, with the rest retrieved from reference TRBV28 and TRBJ2-7, is DVKVTQSSRYLVKRTGEKVFLECVQDMDHENMFWYRQDPGLGLRLIYFSYDVKMKEKGDIPEGYSVSREKKERFSLILESASTNQTSMYLCASSQRVGGRYEQYFGPGTRLTVT.

In nucleotides, the CDR3 is TGTGCCAGCTCACCCCGTATGGGCGAGCAGTACTTC. This translates into CASSPRMGEQYF. The chain carries TRBV18 and TRBJ2-7; D ambiguous. CDR1 KGHSH and CDR2 LQKENI come from the germline V gene. Deletions cut 3 bases from V and 6 bases from J, with 9 bases between. CDR3 length: 12 amino acids.